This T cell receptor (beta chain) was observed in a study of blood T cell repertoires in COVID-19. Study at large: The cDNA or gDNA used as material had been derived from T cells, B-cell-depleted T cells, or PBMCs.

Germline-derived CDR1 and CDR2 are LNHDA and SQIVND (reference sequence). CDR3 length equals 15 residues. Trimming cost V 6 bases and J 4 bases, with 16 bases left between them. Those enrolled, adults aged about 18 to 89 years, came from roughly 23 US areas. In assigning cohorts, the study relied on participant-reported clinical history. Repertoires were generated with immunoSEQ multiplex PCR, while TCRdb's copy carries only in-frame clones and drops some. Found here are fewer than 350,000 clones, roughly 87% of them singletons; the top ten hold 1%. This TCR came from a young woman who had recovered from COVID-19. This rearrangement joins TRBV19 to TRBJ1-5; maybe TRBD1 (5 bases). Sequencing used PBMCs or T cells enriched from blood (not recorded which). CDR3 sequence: CASRGRRGPNQPQHF. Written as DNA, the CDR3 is TGTGCCAGTAGGGGTCGGAGGGGACCAAATCAGCCCCAGCATTTT.